One sample yielded the 32 T cell receptor beta chains listed below, sequenced in a study of CD8 T cells in ankylosing spondylitis. MiXCR, run by TCRdb on the 5' RACE reads, gives a single entry per CDR3 protein. The data contain hundreds of thousands of distinct CDR3 sequences, 8.6% of them singletons. Sequencing was carried out using blood, either unsorted or a sorted T cell fraction (not recorded which). The receptors originated from a male donor with ankylosing spondylitis or in good health (not recorded which).

This clonotype was picked up many times. The chain combines TRBV19 with TRBJ2-1, with TRBD2 as a possible D gene (6 bases). There are 12 residues in the CDR3. Germline V gene sequence: CDR1 LNHDA, CDR2 SQIVND (reference sequence). The ends were cut back, 3 bases at V and 10 bases at J, with 10 bases in the middle. This CDR3 is CASSMGGDEQFF. CDR3 nucleotides: TGTGCCAGTAGTATGGGGGGAGACGAGCAGTTCTTC.

The J gene is TRBJ1-5, the V gene TRBV2; no clear D gene. The CDR3 spans 15 residues. V was pared by 1 base and J by 6 bases, with 13 bases between. Looked up from germline, CDR1 is SNHLY and CDR2 is FYNNEI. The CDR3 DNA reads as TGTGCCAGCAGTGAAGGGGTGCCTTTCCCTCAGCCCCAGCATTTT. Translated, it gives CASSEGVPFPQPQHF.

The V call is TRBV5-4, the J call TRBJ2-5; TRBD2 aligns across 7 bases. Germline-derived CDR1 and CDR2 are SGHNT and YYREEE (reference sequence). This CDR3 region has 15 residues. V shed 0 bases and J 5 bases; nucleotides not matched to a gene: 7. The CDR3 DNA follows: TGTGCCAGCAGCTTGGGCCCCCGGGGGGAGGAGACCCAGTACTTC. Protein product: CASSLGPRGEETQYF.

The sample holds many counts of this clonotype. This CDR3 is CASSSGATSVTGELFF. DNA for the CDR3: TGTGCCAGCAGTTCCGGGGCGACGTCGGTCACCGGGGAGCTGTTTTTT. The chain links TRBV6-2 or TRBV6-3 to TRBJ2-2; D tentatively fits TRBD1 or TRBD2 (5 bases each). Looked up from germline, CDR1 is MNHEY and CDR2 is SVGEGT. Trimming took off 4 bases at V and 4 bases at J, with 16 bases between the two ends. The CDR3 loop spans 16 amino acids.

This clonotype was picked up a small number of times. The rearrangement joins TRBV4-3 to TRBJ2-5, with TRBD2 matching over 12 bases. The CDR3 is 16 residues long. V gave up 0 bases and J gave up 5 bases; unmatched junction bases: 4. Germline V lookup: CDR1 LGHNA, CDR2 YSLEER. Here the CDR3 reads CASSQDGLAGLETQYF. CDR3 DNA sequence: TGCGCCAGCAGCCAAGATGGACTAGCGGGACTGGAGACCCAGTACTTC.

The rearrangement uses TRBV29-1 and TRBJ2-1; 10 bases are a match to TRBD2. Germline V gene data show CDR1 as SQVTM and CDR2 as ANQGSEA. V dropped 4 bases and J dropped 5; count of bases not matched to a gene: 8. This CDR3 is built from 15 residues. CDR3 loop: CSVGPGLAINNEQFF. CDR3 nucleotides: TGCAGCGTTGGTCCGGGACTAGCGATTAACAATGAGCAGTTCTTC.

This clonotype was seen at least ten times. The chain employs TRBV30 and TRBJ2-3, with D possibly matching TRBD2 (7 bases). CDR1 and CDR2 (germline): GTSNPN, SVGIG (reference sequence). The CDR3 sequence is 16 residues long. Trimming took off 2 bases at V and 4 bases at J, with 19 bases between the two ends. CDR3 in amino acids: CAWSTGTTSWSDTQYF. CDR3 in DNA: TGTGCCTGGAGTACAGGGACTACCAGTTGGTCAGATACGCAGTATTTT.

This clonotype was seen ten or more times. The chain carries TRBV10-1 and TRBJ1-1; no clear D. CDR1 and CDR2 (germline): WNHNN, SYGVQD (reference sequence). CDR3 size: 14 residues. V lost 0 bases and J lost 0, with 5 bases in between. CDR3 protein: CASSESVMNTEAFF. The CDR3 bases are TGCGCCAGCAGTGAGTCGGTGATGAACACTGAAGCTTTCTTT.

This clonotype was observed many times. The V call is TRBV12-3 or TRBV12-4, the J call TRBJ1-1, with D possibly matching TRBD1 (6 bases). There are 14 residues in the CDR3. Trimming stripped 5 bases from V and 4 bases from J, with 14 bases between. This CDR3 is CASSLQGGGTEAFF. CDR3 nucleotides: TGTGCCAGCAGTCTACAGGGCGGGGGCACTGAAGCTTTCTTT.

This clonotype was seen many times. CDR3 sequence reads: CASSRADGNYEQYF. As DNA, the CDR3 is TGCGCCAGCAGTCGGGCGGATGGGAACTACGAGCAGTACTTC. This chain links TRBV5-1 with TRBJ2-7; no clear D. The ends were cut back, 5 bases at V and 3 bases at J, with 15 bases in the middle. Germline lookup yields CDR1 SGHRS and CDR2 YFSETQ. The CDR3 length is 14 residues.

This clonotype was seen at least ten times. The J gene is TRBJ2-1, the V gene TRBV13, with 7 nucleotides matching TRBD2. There are 15 residues in the CDR3. The germline gives CDR1 PRHDT, CDR2 FYEKMQ (reference sequence). The trim removed 1 base at V and 5 bases at J, leaving 5 bases unmatched. This chain's CDR3 is CASSLDPGGNNEQFF. The CDR3 DNA is TGTGCCAGCAGCTTAGATCCGGGAGGAAACAATGAGCAGTTCTTC.

This clonotype was recorded a few times. The chain is built from TRBV4-3 and TRBJ1-4; no clear D. The V and J ends lost 2 bases and 0 bases respectively, with 10 bases between them. The CDR3 is 16 amino acids. Per germline, CDR1 LGHNA and CDR2 YSLEER. The CDR3 nucleotides read TGCGCCAGCAGCCAATACGTCGCGCCAACTAATGAAAAACTGTTTTTT. Translated: CASSQYVAPTNEKLFF.

The chain is built from TRBV20-1 and TRBJ1-1; tentative D call: TRBD1 (6 bases). Trimming pared 6 bases from V and 5 bases from J, leaving 25 bases between. The CDR3 is 16 residues long. Germline CDR1 is DFQATT and CDR2 is SNEGSKA (reference sequence). The CDR3 protein is CSAPNPLTGVGTEAFF. As DNA, the CDR3 is TGCAGTGCGCCCAATCCCTTGACAGGAGTGGGGACTGAAGCTTTCTTT.

V and J are TRBV27 and TRBJ2-5, with D tentatively TRBD1 or TRBD2 (7 bases each). Germline V lookup: CDR1 MNHEY, CDR2 SMNVEV (reference sequence). Trimming removed 4 bases from V and 9 bases from J, with 24 bases in between. The CDR3 loop spans 16 amino acids. The CDR3 nucleotides read TGTGCCAGCAGTTCGACTCCGGGACAGCTCCGGGGGGCCCAGTACTTC. Its translation: CASSSTPGQLRGAQYF.

This clonotype came up many times. The chain has TRBV20-1 and TRBJ1-1, with D possibly TRBD1 on 5 matching bases. Germline CDR1 and CDR2: DFQATT and SNEGSKA (reference sequence). Trimming removed 6 bases at V and 8 bases at J, with 13 bases between. This CDR3 contains 11 residues. The CDR3 region is CSALLQVEAFF. The CDR3 DNA reads TGCAGTGCGCTACTACAGGTAGAAGCTTTCTTT.

This clonotype was observed many times. The rearrangement links TRBV3-1 to TRBJ1-2, with D perhaps matching TRBD1 (5 bases). Germline lookup yields CDR1 LGHDT and CDR2 YNNKEL (reference sequence). CDR3 length: 13 amino acids. The ends were cut back, 0 bases at V and 5 bases at J, with 7 bases in the middle. CDR3 region: CASSQDRVYGYTF. The CDR3 nucleotides read TGTGCCAGCAGCCAAGACAGGGTATATGGCTACACCTTC.

This clonotype came up a few times. The chain joins TRBV6-1 to TRBJ2-7; D not certain. The CDR3 is 13 residues long. The ends were cut back, 8 bases at V and 0 bases at J, with 11 bases in the middle. Germline V gene lookup returns CDR1 MNHNS and CDR2 SASEGT. The CDR3 sequence: CASSNGPSYEQYF. CDR3 nucleotide sequence: TGTGCCAGCTCCAATGGGCCCTCCTACGAGCAGTACTTC.

This clonotype has only a few counts. The rearrangement joins TRBV7-3 to TRBJ2-7, with D perhaps matching TRBD1 (5 bases). The CDR3 runs 14 residues. Trimming pared 1 base from V and 6 bases from J, leaving 13 bases between. Germline loops: CDR1 SGHTA, CDR2 FQGTGA. The CDR3: CASSLKAGLGEQYF. In DNA, the CDR3 is TGTGCCAGCAGCTTAAAGGCAGGGTTGGGCGAGCAGTACTTC.

The sample holds a few counts of this clonotype. The chain couples TRBV5-1 to TRBJ2-3; 11 bases line up with TRBD1. The V gene end was trimmed by 3 bases and the J gene end by 5 bases; junction bases not matched to a gene: 5. Germline-derived CDR1 and CDR2 are SGHRS and YFSETQ. The CDR3 contains 15 residues. CDR3 sequence: CASSSGQGAGDTQYF. Here the CDR3 DNA reads TGCGCCAGCAGCTCCGGACAGGGGGCAGGAGATACGCAGTATTTT.

The table lists this clonotype with many counts. The chain carries TRBV5-1 and TRBJ2-1; TRBD2 agrees at 7 bases. This CDR3 spans 14 amino acids. With V trimmed by 6 bases and J by 4 bases, 7 bases remained unmatched. From germline, CDR1 is SGHRS and CDR2 YFSETQ. CDR3 amino acids: CASKAGPRYNEQFF. CDR3 nucleotides: TGCGCCAGCAAAGCGGGACCTCGATACAATGAGCAGTTCTTC.

This clonotype was seen many times. In DNA, the CDR3 is TGCGCCAGCAGCTTGGAGTCCGAAGAAGAGACCCAGTACTTC. This sequence encodes CASSLESEEETQYF. The V gene is TRBV5-1, the J gene TRBJ2-5; D unresolved. Germline CDR1 is SGHRS and CDR2 is YFSETQ. V was trimmed by 0 bases and J by 3 bases, leaving 9 bases between them. The CDR3 extends over 14 amino acids.

At least ten counts were recorded for this clonotype. This chain joins TRBV12-3 or TRBV12-4 and TRBJ1-5; TRBD1 agrees at 8 bases. CDR3 length: 15 residues. V lost 6 bases, J lost 4 bases, and 8 bases stayed unmatched. The CDR3 DNA reads as TGTGCCAGCAGGCAAATGGACAGGGTGAATCAGCCCCAGCATTTT. Translated, it gives CASRQMDRVNQPQHF.

This clonotype was detected ten times or more. The chain has TRBV24-1 and TRBJ2-1; 9 nucleotides line up with TRBD2. Per germline, CDR1 KGHDR and CDR2 SFDVKD. This CDR3 is built from 18 residues. The trim removed 0 bases at V and 3 bases at J, leaving 8 bases unmatched. CDR3 sequence: CATSDLGTSPSRYNEQFF. CDR3 coding DNA: TGTGCCACCAGTGATTTGGGGACTAGCCCGTCACGCTACAATGAGCAGTTCTTC.

This clonotype was recorded at least ten times. J is TRBJ1-2 and V is TRBV7-9, with 9 bases identical to TRBD1. Trimming removed 5 bases from V and 8 bases from J; junction bases left unmatched: 12. The CDR3 sequence is 15 residues long. Germline loops: CDR1 SEHNR, CDR2 FQNEAQ (reference sequence). For the CDR3, the DNA is TGTGCCAGCAGCATCCCGGGACAGGGTATGGGAGGCTACACCTTC. Residues: CASSIPGQGMGGYTF.

This clonotype was seen repeatedly, ten times or more. This chain links TRBV11-1 with TRBJ1-1, with 8 nucleotides matching TRBD1. Unmatched junction bases numbered 6, after V lost 4 bases and J lost 2 bases. The germline CDR1 and CDR2 sequences are SGHAT and FQDESV (reference sequence). The CDR3 length is 15 residues. The CDR3 region has the DNA TGTGCCAGCAGCTCTAGTGGGACAGGAAACACTGAAGCTTTCTTT. It codes for CASSSSGTGNTEAFF.

At least ten counts were recorded for this clonotype. Here the CDR3 DNA reads TGTGCCAGCAGTTCTCAAGGGACAGGGTATGGCTACACCTTC. Its protein product is CASSSQGTGYGYTF. The genes are TRBV6-5 and TRBJ1-2; TRBD1 matches at 9 bases. The germline V gene has CDR1 MNHEY and CDR2 SVGAGI. The CDR3 extends over 14 amino acids. V dropped 4 bases and J dropped 5; count of bases not matched to a gene: 5.

In this sample, this clonotype turned up many times. The J gene is TRBJ2-2, the V gene TRBV20-1; 10 nucleotides match TRBD2. The germline CDR1 and CDR2 sequences are DFQATT and SNEGSKA (reference sequence). Unmatched junction bases numbered 1, after V lost 5 bases and J lost 1 base. There are 14 residues in the CDR3. The CDR3 sequence: CSAQRGGNTGELFF. For the CDR3, the DNA is TGCAGTGCTCAGCGGGGGGGGAACACCGGGGAGCTGTTTTTT.

In its sample, this clonotype was seen many times. This sequence joins TRBV29-1 and TRBJ1-2, with 9 nucleotides matching TRBD1. The CDR3 totals 11 residues. The V gene end was trimmed by 6 bases and the J gene end by 7 bases; junction bases not matched to a gene: 3. Germline CDR1 SQVTM, CDR2 ANQGSEA. Here the CDR3 reads CSVQGARGYTF. The CDR3 DNA sequence: TGCAGCGTACAGGGGGCGCGTGGCTACACCTTC.

Ten or more counts support this clonotype. The CDR3 nucleotides read TGTGCCAGCAGCTTGGGGCCGCCGGGAAATTCACCCCTCCACTTT. Translation gives CASSLGPPGNSPLHF. The chain combines TRBV5-5 with TRBJ1-6; D remains ambiguous. In germline, CDR1 is SGHKS, CDR2 YYEKEE (reference sequence). The CDR3 length is 15 residues. V was cut by 0 bases and J by 7 bases, with 11 bases left in between.

This clonotype showed up many times. V usage is TRBV20-1 and J usage is TRBJ2-1; 10 bases match TRBD2. Germline V gene sequence: CDR1 DFQATT, CDR2 SNEGSKA (reference sequence). The CDR3 has 14 residues. V lost 1 base, J lost 8 bases, and 5 bases stayed unmatched. CDR3 nucleotide sequence: TGCAGTGCTAGAGGGTGGCTAGCGGGAGATGAGCAGTTCTTC. This sequence encodes CSARGWLAGDEQFF.

A single count supports this clonotype. One end of the junction is discordant with germline, which a read error may explain. This chain connects TRBV5-1 to TRBJ2-7, with TRBD1 matching over 8 bases. CDR1 and CDR2 (germline): SGHRS, YFSETQ. The CDR3 spans 17 residues. The CDR3 sequence is CASSLLFQRQGADERYF. The CDR3 DNA sequence: TGCGCCAGCAGCTTGCTTTTCCAAAGGCAGGGGGCCGACGAGCGGTACTTC.

In its sample, this clonotype was seen many times. This sequence joins TRBV20-1 and TRBJ1-5, with D possibly TRBD1 on 5 matching bases. The V and J ends lost 1 base and 2 bases respectively, with 12 bases between them. CDR1 and CDR2 (germline): DFQATT, SNEGSKA (reference sequence). The CDR3 consists of 15 residues. The CDR3 loop reads CSARVGGSGNQPQHF. DNA of the CDR3: TGCAGTGCTAGAGTGGGGGGATCGGGCAATCAGCCCCAGCATTTT.